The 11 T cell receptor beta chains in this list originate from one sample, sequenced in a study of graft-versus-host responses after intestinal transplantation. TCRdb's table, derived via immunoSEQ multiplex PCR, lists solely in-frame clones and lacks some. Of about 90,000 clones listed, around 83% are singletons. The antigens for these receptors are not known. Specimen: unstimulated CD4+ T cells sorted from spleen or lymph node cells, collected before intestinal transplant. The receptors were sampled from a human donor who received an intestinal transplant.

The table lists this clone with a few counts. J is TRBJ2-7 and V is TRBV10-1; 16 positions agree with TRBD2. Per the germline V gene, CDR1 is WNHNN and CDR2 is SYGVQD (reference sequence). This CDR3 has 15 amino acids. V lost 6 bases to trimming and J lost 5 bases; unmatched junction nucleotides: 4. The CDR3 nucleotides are TGCGCCAGCAGGGGACTAGCGGGAGGGTCCCACGAGCAGTACTTC. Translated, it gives CASRGLAGGSHEQYF.

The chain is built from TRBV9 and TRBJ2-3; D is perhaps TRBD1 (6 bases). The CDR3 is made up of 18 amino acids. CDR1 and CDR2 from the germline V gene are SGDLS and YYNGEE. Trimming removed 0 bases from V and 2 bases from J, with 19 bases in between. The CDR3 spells CASSVAPPLTGFTDTQYF. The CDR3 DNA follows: TGTGCCAGCAGCGTAGCCCCTCCACTGACAGGATTCACAGATACGCAGTATTTT.

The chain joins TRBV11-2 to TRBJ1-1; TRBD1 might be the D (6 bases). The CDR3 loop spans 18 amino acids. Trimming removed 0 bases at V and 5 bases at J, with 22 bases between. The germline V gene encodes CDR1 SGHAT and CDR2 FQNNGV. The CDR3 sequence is CASSLDRLHRDLITEAFF. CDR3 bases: TGTGCCAGCAGCTTAGATCGCTTGCACAGGGATTTGATTACTGAAGCTTTCTTT. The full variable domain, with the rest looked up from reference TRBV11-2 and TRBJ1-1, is EAGVAQSPRYKIIEKRQSVAFWCNPISGHATLYWYQQILGQGPKLLIQFQNNGVVDDSQLPKDRFSAERLKGVDSTLKIQPAKLEDSAVYLCASSLDRLHRDLITEAFFGQGTRLTVV.

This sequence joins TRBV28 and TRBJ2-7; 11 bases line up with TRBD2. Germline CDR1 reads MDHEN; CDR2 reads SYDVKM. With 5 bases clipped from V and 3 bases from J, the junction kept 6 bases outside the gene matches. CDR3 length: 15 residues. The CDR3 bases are TGTGCCAGCAGTCCAGTTACTAGCGGGAGCTACGAGCAGTACTTC. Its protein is CASSPVTSGSYEQYF.

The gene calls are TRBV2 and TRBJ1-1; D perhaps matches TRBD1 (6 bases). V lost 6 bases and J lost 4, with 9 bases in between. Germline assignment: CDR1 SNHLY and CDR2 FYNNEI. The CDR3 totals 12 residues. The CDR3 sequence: CASRGAGTEAFF. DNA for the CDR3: TGTGCCAGCAGGGGGGCGGGCACTGAAGCTTTCTTT.

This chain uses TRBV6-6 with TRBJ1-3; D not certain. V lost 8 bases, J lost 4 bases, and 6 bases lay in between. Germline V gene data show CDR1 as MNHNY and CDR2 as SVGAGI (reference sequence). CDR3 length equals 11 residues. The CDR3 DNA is TGTGCCAGCCGAGGGGGAAACACCATATATTTT. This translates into CASRGGNTIYF.

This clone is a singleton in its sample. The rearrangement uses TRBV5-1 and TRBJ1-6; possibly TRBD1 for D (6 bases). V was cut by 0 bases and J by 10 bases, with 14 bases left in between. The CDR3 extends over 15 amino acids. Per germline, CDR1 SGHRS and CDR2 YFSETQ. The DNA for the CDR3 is TGCGCCAGCAGCTTGGGACAGGACGTTCGGTCACCCCTCCACTTT. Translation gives CASSLGQDVRSPLHF.

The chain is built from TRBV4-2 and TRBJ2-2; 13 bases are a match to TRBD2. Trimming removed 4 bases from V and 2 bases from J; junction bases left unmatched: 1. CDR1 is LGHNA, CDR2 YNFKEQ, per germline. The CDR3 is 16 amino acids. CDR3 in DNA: TGTGCCAGCAGCCCGGGACTAGCGGGAAACACCGGGGAGCTGTTTTTT. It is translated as CASSPGLAGNTGELFF.

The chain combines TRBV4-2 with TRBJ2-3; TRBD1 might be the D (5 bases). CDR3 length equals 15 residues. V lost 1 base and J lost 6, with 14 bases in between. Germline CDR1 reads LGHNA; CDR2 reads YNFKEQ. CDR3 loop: CASSQVDTAGDTQYF. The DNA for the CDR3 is TGTGCCAGCAGCCAAGTTGACACCGCAGGGGATACGCAGTATTTT.

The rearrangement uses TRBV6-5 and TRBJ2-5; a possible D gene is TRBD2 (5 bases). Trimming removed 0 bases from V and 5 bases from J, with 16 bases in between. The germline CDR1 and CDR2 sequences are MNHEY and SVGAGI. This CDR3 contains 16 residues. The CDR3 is CASSYSPRVEWETQYF. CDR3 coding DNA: TGTGCCAGCAGTTACTCCCCGCGGGTCGAGTGGGAGACCCAGTACTTC.

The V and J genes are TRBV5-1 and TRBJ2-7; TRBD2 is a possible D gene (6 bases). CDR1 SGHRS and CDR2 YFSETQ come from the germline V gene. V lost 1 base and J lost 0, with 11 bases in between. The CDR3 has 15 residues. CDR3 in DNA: TGCGCCAGCAGCTTGATTAGCGGAGGCTCCTACGAGCAGTACTTC. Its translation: CASSLISGGSYEQYF.